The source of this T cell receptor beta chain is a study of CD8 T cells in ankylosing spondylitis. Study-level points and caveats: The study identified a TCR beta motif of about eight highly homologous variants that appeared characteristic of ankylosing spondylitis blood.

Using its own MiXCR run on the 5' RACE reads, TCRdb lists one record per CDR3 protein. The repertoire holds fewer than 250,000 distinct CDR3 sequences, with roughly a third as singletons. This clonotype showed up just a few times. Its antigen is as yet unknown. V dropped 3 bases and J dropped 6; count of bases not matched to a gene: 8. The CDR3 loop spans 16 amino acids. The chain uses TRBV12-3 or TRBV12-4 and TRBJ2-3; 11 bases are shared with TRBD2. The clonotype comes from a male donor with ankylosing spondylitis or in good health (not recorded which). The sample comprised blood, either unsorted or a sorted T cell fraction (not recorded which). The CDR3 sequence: CASSFITSGGRDTQYF. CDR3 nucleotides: TGTGCCAGCAGTTTCATCACTAGCGGGGGACGGGATACGCAGTATTTT.